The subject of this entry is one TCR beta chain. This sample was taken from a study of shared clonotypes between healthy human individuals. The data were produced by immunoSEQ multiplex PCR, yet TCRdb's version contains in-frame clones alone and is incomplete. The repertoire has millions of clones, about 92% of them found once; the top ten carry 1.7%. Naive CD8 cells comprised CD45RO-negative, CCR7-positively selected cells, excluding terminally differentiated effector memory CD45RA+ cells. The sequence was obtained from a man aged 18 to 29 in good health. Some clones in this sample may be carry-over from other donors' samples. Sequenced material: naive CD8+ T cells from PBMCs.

The CDR3 loop is CASSARDRNQETQYF. The CDR3 bases are TGTGCCAGCAGCGCCCGGGACAGAAACCAAGAGACCCAGTACTTC. J is TRBJ2-5 and V is TRBV9; TRBD1 aligns across 7 bases. Germline lookup yields CDR1 SGDLS and CDR2 YYNGEE. The CDR3 extends over 15 amino acids. The V segment lost 3 bases and the J segment 0 bases; nucleotides outside the gene matches: 5.